Listed below are T cell receptor beta chains from one sample, sequenced in a study of neoadjuvant anti-PD-1 for oral cavity cancer. The repertoire was sequenced with immunoSEQ multiplex PCR; TCRdb's copy has only in-frame clones and lacks some. The sample lists over 7,000 clones; 55% to 70% were seen once. The material was PBMCs, obtained after nivolumab (anti-PD-1) treatment. The receptors here all came from a person aged 35-80 years with oral cavity squamous cell carcinoma. Both conserved end residues are part of each CDR3. A D gene is named only where the DNA matches it firmly. Clone size is shown for a subset of rows, as once, few, many or a class of expanded clone.

j_call: TRBJ1-2
clone_size: .
v_call: TRBV4-3
d_call: TRBD1
cdr3_aa: CASSQGKTGEGGYTF
cdr3_nt: TGCGCCAGCAGCCAAGGGAAAACAGGGGAGGGTGGCTACACCTTC

j_call: TRBJ2-1
clone_size: .
v_call: TRBV6-6
d_call: TRBD2
cdr3_aa: CASSYSSSGGAEQFF
cdr3_nt: TGTGCCAGCAGTTACTCGTCTAGCGGGGGCGCGGAGCAGTTCTTC

j_call: TRBJ2-1
clone_size: .
v_call: TRBV18
d_call: .
cdr3_aa: CASSLSWTPSYNEQFF
cdr3_nt: TGTGCCAGCTCTCTAAGCTGGACTCCCTCCTACAATGAGCAGTTCTTC

j_call: TRBJ1-5
clone_size: .
v_call: TRBV19
d_call: .
cdr3_aa: CASSIGIQPQHF
cdr3_nt: TGTGCCAGTAGTATAGGAATACAGCCCCAGCATTTT

j_call: TRBJ2-5
clone_size: .
v_call: TRBV5-1
d_call: TRBD2
cdr3_aa: CASMFGLAGVQETQYF
cdr3_nt: TGCGCCAGCATGTTTGGACTAGCGGGGGTCCAAGAGACCCAGTACTTC

j_call: TRBJ2-5
clone_size: .
v_call: TRBV27
d_call: TRBD2
cdr3_aa: CASSSRTSGAAQETQYF
cdr3_nt: TGTGCCAGCAGTTCCAGGACTAGCGGGGCGGCCCAAGAGACCCAGTACTTC

j_call: TRBJ1-3
clone_size: .
v_call: TRBV6-5
d_call: .
cdr3_aa: CASSTYANSGNTIYF
cdr3_nt: TGTGCCAGCAGTACATACGCGAACTCTGGAAACACCATATATTTT

j_call: TRBJ1-4
clone_size: .
v_call: TRBV9
d_call: .
cdr3_aa: CASSSGFNEKLFF
cdr3_nt: TGTGCCAGCAGCTCGGGCTTTAATGAAAAACTGTTTTTT

j_call: TRBJ1-1
clone_size: .
v_call: TRBV19
d_call: .
cdr3_aa: CASSMGGLNTEAFF
cdr3_nt: TGTGCCAGTAGTATGGGGGGTTTGAACACTGAAGCTTTCTTT

j_call: TRBJ2-5
clone_size: once
v_call: TRBV11-2
d_call: .
cdr3_aa: CASSPGHQETQYF
cdr3_nt: TGTGCCAGCAGCCCGGGACACCAAGAGACCCAGTACTTC

j_call: TRBJ1-1
clone_size: few
v_call: TRBV28
d_call: .
cdr3_aa: CASSFASDSMNTEAFF
cdr3_nt: TGTGCCAGCAGTTTTGCCTCGGACAGTATGAACACTGAAGCTTTCTTT

j_call: TRBJ2-2
clone_size: .
v_call: TRBV6-6
d_call: .
cdr3_aa: CASSYSITRVGELFF
cdr3_nt: TGTGCCAGCAGTTACTCGATAACTAGGGTCGGGGAGCTGTTTTTT

j_call: TRBJ2-3
clone_size: .
v_call: TRBV7-2
d_call: TRBD2
cdr3_aa: CASSGLAGTSTDTQYF
cdr3_nt: TGTGCCAGCTCGGGGCTAGCGGGGACGAGCACAGATACGCAGTATTTT

j_call: TRBJ2-1
clone_size: .
v_call: TRBV7-2
d_call: .
cdr3_aa: CASSSQRAHNEQFF
cdr3_nt: TGTGCCAGCAGCTCCCAGCGGGCCCACAATGAGCAGTTCTTC

j_call: TRBJ2-3
clone_size: .
v_call: TRBV9
d_call: TRBD2
cdr3_aa: CASSEPPSGGDHTQYF
cdr3_nt: TGTGCCAGCAGCGAGCCCCCTAGCGGGGGGGACCATACGCAGTATTTT

j_call: TRBJ1-2
clone_size: few
v_call: TRBV4-3
d_call: .
cdr3_aa: CASSQAASSGAYGYTF
cdr3_nt: TGCGCCAGCAGCCAAGCGGCCTCCAGTGGGGCCTATGGCTACACCTTC

j_call: TRBJ1-1
clone_size: .
v_call: TRBV5-4
d_call: .
cdr3_aa: CASSAYQVTNTEAFF
cdr3_nt: TGTGCCAGCAGCGCATATCAGGTTACGAACACTGAAGCTTTCTTT

j_call: TRBJ1-1
clone_size: few
v_call: TRBV9
d_call: .
cdr3_aa: CASSPRGMAEAFF
cdr3_nt: TGTGCCAGCAGCCCCCGGGGCATGGCTGAAGCTTTCTTT

j_call: TRBJ2-5
clone_size: .
v_call: TRBV7-2
d_call: .
cdr3_aa: CASSPSGVSETQYF
cdr3_nt: TGTGCCAGCAGTCCGTCTGGGGTATCAGAGACCCAGTACTTC

j_call: TRBJ1-1
clone_size: .
v_call: TRBV19
d_call: TRBD1
cdr3_aa: CASSTHRGNTEAFF
cdr3_nt: TGTGCCAGTAGTACCCACAGGGGGAACACTGAAGCTTTCTTT

j_call: TRBJ2-4
clone_size: .
v_call: TRBV4-3
d_call: TRBD1
cdr3_aa: CASSLDRGAAKNIQYF
cdr3_nt: TGCGCCAGCAGCCTTGACAGGGGGGCGGCCAAAAACATTCAGTACTTC

j_call: TRBJ1-1
clone_size: .
v_call: TRBV11-2
d_call: .
cdr3_aa: CASSPSQGRVNTEAFF
cdr3_nt: TGTGCCAGCAGCCCTTCCCAGGGCAGGGTTAACACTGAAGCTTTCTTT

j_call: TRBJ1-2
clone_size: .
v_call: TRBV6-5
d_call: TRBD1
cdr3_aa: CASSYSTGGYYGYTF
cdr3_nt: TGTGCCAGCAGTTACTCGACAGGGGGCTACTATGGCTACACCTTC

j_call: TRBJ1-2
clone_size: .
v_call: TRBV6-5
d_call: .
cdr3_aa: CASSSGSAAGYTF
cdr3_nt: TGTGCCAGCAGCTCAGGGTCTGCTGCGGGCTACACCTTC

j_call: TRBJ2-7
clone_size: .
v_call: TRBV5-5
d_call: .
cdr3_aa: CASSRRGNYEQYF
cdr3_nt: TGTGCCAGCAGCCGGAGGGGGAACTACGAGCAGTACTTC

j_call: TRBJ2-2
clone_size: large
v_call: TRBV10-1
d_call: .
cdr3_aa: CASSDPDNGETGELFF
cdr3_nt: TGCGCCAGCAGTGACCCGGATAATGGGGAAACCGGGGAGCTGTTTTTT

j_call: TRBJ1-5
clone_size: .
v_call: TRBV7-8
d_call: .
cdr3_aa: CASSLDRVDNSNQPQHF
cdr3_nt: TGTGCCAGCAGCTTAGATAGGGTGGACAATAGCAATCAGCCCCAGCATTTT

j_call: TRBJ2-1
clone_size: .
v_call: TRBV9
d_call: TRBD2
cdr3_aa: CASSVEEGGAGDNEQFF
cdr3_nt: TGTGCCAGCAGCGTAGAGGAGGGAGGGGCGGGGGACAATGAGCAGTTCTTC

j_call: TRBJ2-3
clone_size: .
v_call: TRBV9
d_call: .
cdr3_aa: CASSVGNTDTQYF
cdr3_nt: TGTGCCAGCAGCGTAGGTAACACAGATACGCAGTATTTT

j_call: TRBJ1-2
clone_size: few
v_call: TRBV27
d_call: TRBD1
cdr3_aa: CASSLSWTGVNGYTF
cdr3_nt: TGTGCCAGCAGTTTATCCTGGACAGGGGTGAATGGCTACACCTTC

j_call: TRBJ1-5
clone_size: .
v_call: TRBV7-6
d_call: TRBD1
cdr3_aa: CASSLAGQGAQPQHF
cdr3_nt: TGTGCCAGCAGCTTAGCGGGACAGGGGGCTCAGCCCCAGCATTTT

j_call: TRBJ2-2
clone_size: .
v_call: TRBV6-1
d_call: .
cdr3_aa: CASSEVETGELFF
cdr3_nt: TGTGCCAGCAGTGAAGTTGAGACCGGGGAGCTGTTTTTT

j_call: TRBJ1-1
clone_size: once
v_call: TRBV5-4
d_call: .
cdr3_aa: CASSLSGMNTEAFF
cdr3_nt: TGTGCCAGCAGCTTGTCGGGCATGAACACTGAAGCTTTCTTT

j_call: TRBJ2-1
clone_size: .
v_call: TRBV5-4
d_call: TRBD1
cdr3_aa: CASSFGQGAYNEQFF
cdr3_nt: TGTGCCAGCAGCTTCGGACAGGGTGCGTACAATGAGCAGTTCTTC

j_call: TRBJ1-1
clone_size: .
v_call: TRBV30
d_call: .
cdr3_aa: CAWDPSGANAFF
cdr3_nt: TGTGCCTGGGACCCCTCGGGGGCAAATGCTTTCTTT

j_call: TRBJ1-2
clone_size: medium-sized
v_call: TRBV4-3
d_call: .
cdr3_aa: CASSQGRLARHGYTF
cdr3_nt: TGCGCCAGCAGCCAAGGTCGACTGGCTCGCCATGGCTACACCTTC

j_call: TRBJ2-7
clone_size: .
v_call: TRBV7-9
d_call: .
cdr3_aa: CASSLGGRGAVEQYF
cdr3_nt: TGTGCCAGCAGCTTAGGAGGTAGAGGAGCGGTCGAGCAGTACTTC

j_call: TRBJ2-4
clone_size: .
v_call: TRBV5-1
d_call: .
cdr3_aa: CASSPGGRSIAKNIQYF
cdr3_nt: TGCGCCAGCAGCCCCGGTGGACGTTCTATAGCCAAAAACATTCAGTACTTC

j_call: TRBJ2-5
clone_size: .
v_call: TRBV2
d_call: TRBD2
cdr3_aa: CASSVLAGVQETQYF
cdr3_nt: TGTGCCAGCAGTGTACTAGCGGGGGTACAAGAGACCCAGTACTTC

j_call: TRBJ1-2
clone_size: .
v_call: TRBV7-2
d_call: .
cdr3_aa: CASSLRYGAIPNGYTF
cdr3_nt: TGTGCCAGCAGCCTAAGATACGGCGCCATTCCCAATGGCTACACCTTC

j_call: TRBJ2-6
clone_size: .
v_call: TRBV5-1
d_call: TRBD1
cdr3_aa: CASSLGGTDSGANVLTF
cdr3_nt: TGCGCCAGCAGCTTGGGAGGGACAGACTCTGGGGCCAACGTCCTGACTTTC

j_call: TRBJ2-2
clone_size: .
v_call: TRBV19
d_call: .
cdr3_aa: CASSIGQYGTGELFF
cdr3_nt: TGTGCCAGTAGTATAGGACAGTACGGTACCGGGGAGCTGTTTTTT

j_call: TRBJ1-2
clone_size: .
v_call: TRBV10-3
d_call: TRBD1
cdr3_aa: CATVTGQGYGYTF
cdr3_nt: TGTGCCACCGTGACAGGGCAAGGCTATGGCTACACCTTC

j_call: TRBJ2-7
clone_size: .
v_call: TRBV30
d_call: .
cdr3_aa: CAWSVGYVPYEQYF
cdr3_nt: TGTGCCTGGAGTGTGGGTTATGTACCCTACGAGCAGTACTTC

j_call: TRBJ1-1
clone_size: .
v_call: TRBV30
d_call: .
cdr3_aa: CAWSRGADTEAFF
cdr3_nt: TGTGCCTGGAGTCGGGGTGCGGACACTGAAGCTTTCTTT

j_call: TRBJ2-6
clone_size: once
v_call: TRBV18
d_call: .
cdr3_aa: CASSPNTGRSGANVLTF
cdr3_nt: TGTGCCAGCTCACCAAATACAGGGAGGTCTGGGGCCAACGTCCTGACTTTC

j_call: TRBJ2-7
clone_size: few
v_call: TRBV9
d_call: .
cdr3_aa: CASSERQGLGEQYF
cdr3_nt: TGTGCCAGCAGCGAAAGGCAGGGCCTGGGGGAGCAGTACTTC